Each of the 30 T cell receptor beta chains below was sequenced from the same sample in a study of blood T cells in healthy people across ages (dated by TCRdb to between 2014 and 2016). The library was made by 5' RACE. Sequencing instrument: Illumina HiSeq 2500. A second 7 to 11 cycle PCR used a sample-barcoded 5' primer and a J-beta primer mix. TCRdb reanalyzed the raw reads on its own, using fastp at Q25 for trimming and MiXCR for clone calling, and kept in-frame beta chains. Merged by CDR3 protein, the rows form single entries marked with the most common genes and DNA. This sample lists 790,000 or so distinct CDR3 sequences; about 42% were detected once. The biggest ten clones account for 15% to 20% of the sample. Sequenced sample: blood. The receptors were sampled from a man aged 80 or over in good health.

The chain employs TRBV20-1 and TRBJ2-5; 8 positions agree with TRBD2. There are 12 residues in the CDR3. CDR1 and CDR2 (germline): DFQATT, SNEGSKA (reference sequence). The J segment lost 3 bases and the V segment lost 4 bases, leaving 1 base of the junction unmatched. CDR3 nucleotide sequence: TGCAGTGCTAAGACTAGCGAAGAGACCCAGTACTTC. It encodes CSAKTSEETQYF.

The chain recombines TRBV4-3 with TRBJ2-5; the D is unclear. V lost 4 bases, J lost 11 bases, and 11 bases lay in between. This CDR3 contains 11 residues. Germline V gene data show CDR1 as LGHNA and CDR2 as YSLEER. CDR3 nucleotide sequence: TGCGCCAGCAGCCTCGGAGAAGAGCAGTACTTC. Translated, it gives CASSLGEEQYF.

This clonotype was counted a few times. The chain employs TRBV20-1 and TRBJ2-5; TRBD2 aligns across 9 bases. The germline gives CDR1 DFQATT, CDR2 SNEGSKA (reference sequence). Trimming at V came to 6 bases and at J to 2 bases, leaving 4 bases not matched to a gene. This CDR3 spans 13 amino acids. The CDR3 loop reads CSAPSGGQETQYF. The CDR3 nucleotides read TGCAGTGCCCCGAGCGGGGGGCAAGAGACCCAGTACTTC.

The chain uses TRBV5-5 and TRBJ2-2; D ambiguous. The ends were cut back, 0 bases at V and 6 bases at J, with 9 bases in the middle. This CDR3 comprises 14 residues. In germline, CDR1 is SGHKS, CDR2 YYEKEE (reference sequence). The CDR3 region has the DNA TGTGCCAGCAGCTTGGGTCTGGGCCCCGGGGAGCTGTTTTTT. Translated, it gives CASSLGLGPGELFF. Full variable domain (missing parts from reference TRBV5-5 and TRBJ2-2): DAGVTQSPTHLIKTRGQQVTLRCSPISGHKSVSWYQQVLGQGPQFIFQYYEKEERGRGNFPDRFSARQFPNYSSELNVNALLLGDSALYLCASSLGLGPGELFFGEGSRLTVL.

At least ten counts were recorded for this clonotype. This chain connects TRBV25-1 to TRBJ2-3; D call uncertain. Deletions cut 6 bases from V and 3 bases from J, with 16 bases between. The CDR3 has 15 amino acids. The germline CDR1 and CDR2 sequences are MGHDK and SYGVNS. The CDR3 is CASSPRGMGTDTQYF. The CDR3 nucleotides are TGTGCCAGCAGCCCCCGTGGAATGGGGACAGATACGCAGTATTTT.

This rearrangement joins TRBV12-3 or TRBV12-4 to TRBJ1-4; no clear D. The CDR3 has 15 amino acids. Trimming stripped 3 bases from V and 2 bases from J, with 10 bases between. The CDR3 spells CASSFNRATNEKLFF. The DNA for the CDR3 is TGTGCCAGCAGTTTTAATAGAGCCACTAATGAAAAACTGTTTTTT.

The chain links TRBV20-1 to TRBJ2-7; a possible D gene is TRBD2 (6 bases). The CDR3 loop spans 13 amino acids. Germline loops: CDR1 DFQATT, CDR2 SNEGSKA (reference sequence). The germline V and J ends were trimmed by 6 bases and 2 bases, with 14 bases remaining between them. The CDR3 is CSASGAGPYEQYF. The CDR3 nucleotides are TGCAGTGCCTCAGGAGCGGGTCCCTACGAGCAGTACTTC.

The chain is built from TRBV28 and TRBJ2-1, with D perhaps TRBD1 (6 bases). The CDR3 contains 18 residues. CDR1 and CDR2 (germline): MDHEN, SYDVKM. Trimming pared 2 bases from V and 3 bases from J, leaving 20 bases between. In DNA form, the CDR3 reads TGTGCCAGCAGTTTAATGGCGGGCGAGGGGGTAAACTACAATGAGCAGTTCTTC. This sequence encodes CASSLMAGEGVNYNEQFF.

This chain links TRBV5-1 with TRBJ2-2; no clear D gene. Per germline, CDR1 SGHRS and CDR2 YFSETQ. Trimming cost V 0 bases and J 6 bases, with 6 bases left between them. The CDR3 is 13 residues long. DNA of the CDR3: TGCGCCAGCAGCTTGGATGGGCCCGGGGAGCTGTTTTTT. Translated, it gives CASSLDGPGELFF.

The V call is TRBV6-2 or TRBV6-3, the J call TRBJ2-7, with D perhaps TRBD2 (6 bases). The CDR3 is 16 residues long. Trimming cost V 4 bases and J 2 bases, with 18 bases left between them. Germline V gene sequence: CDR1 MNHEY, CDR2 SVGEGT. Written as DNA, the CDR3 is TGTGCCAGCAGTTCGGGACTGTGGAATGTAGCCTACGAGCAGTACTTC. Translating it yields CASSSGLWNVAYEQYF.

A word on this clonotype: The junction does not match germline at one end; this may be a read error. This chain joins TRBV4-2 and TRBJ2-1; tentatively, D is TRBD1 or TRBD2 (5 bases each). The CDR3 is made up of 15 amino acids. Germline V gives CDR1 LGHNA, CDR2 YNFKEQ. Here the CDR3 reads CAGSQKGSSYNEQFF. The CDR3 bases are TGTGCCGGCAGCCAAAAGGGGAGCTCCTACAATGAGCAGTTCTTC.

The chain uses TRBV14 and TRBJ1-1, with D perhaps matching TRBD1 (6 bases). V gave up 2 bases and J gave up 4 bases, with 14 bases separating them. Germline CDR1 reads SGHDN; CDR2 reads FVKESK. The CDR3 extends over 15 amino acids. The CDR3 loop reads CASSQRGRGPTEAFF. In nucleotides, the CDR3 is TGTGCCAGCAGCCAAAGGGGCAGGGGTCCCACTGAAGCTTTCTTT. The entire variable domain, with the rest obtained from reference TRBV14 and TRBJ1-1, is as follows: EAGVTQFPSHSVIEKGQTVTLRCDPISGHDNLYWYRRVMGKEIKFLLHFVKESKQDESGMPNNRFLAERTGGTYSTLKVQPAELEDSGVYFCASSQRGRGPTEAFFGQGTRLTVV.

V gene TRBV12-3 or TRBV12-4 combines with J gene TRBJ2-3; D is ambiguous. Trimming removed 6 bases from V and 2 bases from J, with 9 bases in between. The CDR3 sequence is 13 residues long. DNA for the CDR3: TGTGCCAGCAGGGGCCTCTACACAGATACGCAGTATTTT. It is translated as CASRGLYTDTQYF.

The chain uses TRBV12-3 or TRBV12-4 and TRBJ2-5; the match to TRBD1 covers 7 bases. This CDR3 contains 14 residues. V was pared by 6 bases and J by 3 bases, with 7 bases of the junction left unmatched. The CDR3 loop reads CASRPLDREETQYF. The CDR3 nucleotides read TGTGCCAGCAGACCCCTCGACAGGGAAGAGACCCAGTACTTC.

The DNA for the CDR3 is TGTGCCAGCAGCCCGGGACAGGACCTAGGTGAGCAGTTCTTC. It codes for CASSPGQDLGEQFF. This sequence joins TRBV12-3 or TRBV12-4 and TRBJ2-1, with 8 bases fitting TRBD1. The CDR3 is 14 amino acids. V lost 6 bases and J lost 9; bases outside the gene matches: 10.

This clonotype was seen only a few times. The chain uses TRBV27 and TRBJ2-2; 8 bases match TRBD2. J gave up 3 bases and V 10 bases, and 10 bases lay outside the gene matches. Germline values: CDR1 MNHEY, CDR2 SMNVEV (reference sequence). The CDR3 spans 15 residues. This chain's CDR3 is CATRGGGGHTGELFF. The CDR3 DNA follows: TGTGCCACCAGGGGTGGCGGGGGGCACACCGGGGAGCTGTTTTTT.

The V call is TRBV6-5, the J call TRBJ2-5; 10 nucleotides line up with TRBD2. This CDR3 spans 16 amino acids. V lost 6 bases, J lost 5 bases, and 12 bases stayed unmatched. Germline CDR1 is MNHEY and CDR2 is SVGAGI. This CDR3 is CASSFSLAGSRETQYF. The CDR3 DNA sequence: TGTGCCAGCAGCTTTTCACTAGCGGGATCGAGGGAGACCCAGTACTTC.

The gene calls are TRBV7-2 and TRBJ2-3; no clear D. Germline V lookup: CDR1 SGHTA, CDR2 FQGNSA. The CDR3 extends over 14 amino acids. The V end lost 6 bases, the J end lost 0 bases, and 10 bases lay between the germline ends. The CDR3 loop reads CASSRGPSTDTQYF. The CDR3 DNA sequence: TGTGCCAGCAGTCGAGGACCCAGCACAGATACGCAGTATTTT. The full variable domain, rest sourced from reference TRBV7-2 and TRBJ2-3, is GAGVSQSPSNKVTEKGKDVELRCDPISGHTALYWYRQSLGQGLEFLIYFQGNSAPDKSGLPSDRFSAERTGGSVSTLTIQRTQQEDSAVYLCASSRGPSTDTQYFGPGTRLTVL.

This chain links TRBV14 with TRBJ1-5, with D unresolved. Trimming left V 7 bases short and J 5 bases short, with 9 bases between. The germline gives CDR1 SGHDN, CDR2 FVKESK. There are 12 residues in the CDR3. CDR3 loop: CASNLFDQPQHF. In DNA, the CDR3 is TGTGCCAGCAATCTTTTCGATCAGCCCCAGCATTTT. The full variable domain, with the rest looked up from reference TRBV14 and TRBJ1-5, is EAGVTQFPSHSVIEKGQTVTLRCDPISGHDNLYWYRRVMGKEIKFLLHFVKESKQDESGMPNNRFLAERTGGTYSTLKVQPAELEDSGVYFCASNLFDQPQHFGDGTRLSIL.

The chain uses TRBV13 and TRBJ1-2; D may be TRBD1 (5 bases). CDR1 is PRHDT, CDR2 FYEKMQ, per germline (reference sequence). Trimming took off 0 bases at V and 0 bases at J, with 14 bases between the two ends. This CDR3 spans 17 amino acids. The CDR3 bases are TGTGCCAGCAGCTTAGGCCCCCGGGGCGGAGCTAACTATGGCTACACCTTC. Protein sequence: CASSLGPRGGANYGYTF. Using reference TRBV13 and TRBJ1-2 for the parts outside the CDR3, the full variable domain is AAGVIQSPRHLIKEKRETATLKCYPIPRHDTVYWYQQGPGQDPQFLISFYEKMQSDKGSIPDRFSAQQFSDYHSELNMSSLELGDSALYFCASSLGPRGGANYGYTFGSGTRLTVV.

This clonotype appeared many times. The J gene is TRBJ2-1, the V gene TRBV7-2; D is perhaps TRBD1 (7 bases). The germline CDR1 and CDR2 sequences are SGHTA and FQGNSA. CDR3 length: 13 residues. V was clipped by 5 bases and J by 10 bases, with 15 bases between them. CDR3 residues: CASSGDSRGEQFF. The DNA of the CDR3 is TGTGCCAGCAGCGGGGACAGCCGGGGGGAGCAGTTCTTC. The full variable domain, completed using reference TRBV7-2 and TRBJ2-1, is GAGVSQSPSNKVTEKGKDVELRCDPISGHTALYWYRQSLGQGLEFLIYFQGNSAPDKSGLPSDRFSAERTGGSVSTLTIQRTQQEDSAVYLCASSGDSRGEQFFGPGTRLTVL.

V and J are TRBV2 and TRBJ2-7; a weak D match, TRBD2 (5 bases). This CDR3 is built from 13 residues. Germline V gives CDR1 SNHLY, CDR2 FYNNEI. Between the trimmed V and J ends, which lost 6 bases and 5 bases, there was a span of 14 bases. The CDR3: CASSPQRNHEQYF. For the CDR3, the DNA is TGTGCCAGCAGCCCCCAGCGGAACCACGAGCAGTACTTC.

This chain uses TRBV10-3 with TRBJ2-7; D is perhaps TRBD2 (6 bases). The J call may be faulty, since TRBJ2-5 better matches the DNA end. This CDR3 is 15 amino acids long. Germline V CDR1 and CDR2: ENHRY, SYGVKD. CDR3 nucleotides: TGTGCCATCAGTGAAACTACCACACCGGAGGGGACCCAGTACTTC. This translates into CAISETTTPEGTQYF.

In this sample, this clonotype turned up a few times. The chain combines TRBV27 with TRBJ1-6, with no clear D. Germline-derived CDR1 and CDR2 are MNHEY and SMNVEV (reference sequence). The CDR3 is 8 residues long. CDR3 loop: CAQSPLHF. Here the CDR3 DNA reads TGTGCACAATCACCCCTCCACTTT.

This clonotype was observed many times. CDR3 region: CASSLQGEQYF. The CDR3 nucleotides read TGTGCCAGCTCACTCCAAGGCGAGCAGTACTTC. The chain recombines TRBV18 with TRBJ2-7; D gene uncertain. Trimming removed 4 bases from V and 6 bases from J, with 7 bases in between. Germline CDR1 is KGHSH and CDR2 is LQKENI. The CDR3 contains 11 residues.

V usage is TRBV5-6 and J usage is TRBJ2-7; 7 bases line up with TRBD1. The J call may be in error: the DNA end matches TRBJ2-5 better. Per germline, CDR1 SGHDT and CDR2 YYEEEE. The CDR3 contains 15 residues. CDR3 sequence reads: CASSGIDRVVETQYF. CDR3 coding DNA: TGTGCCAGCAGCGGGATAGACAGGGTGGTGGAGACCCAGTACTTC.

The table lists this clonotype with many counts. This chain links TRBV10-3 with TRBJ2-7, with 7 bases identical to TRBD1. The CDR3 sequence is 14 residues long. Germline V gene sequence: CDR1 ENHRY, CDR2 SYGVKD. V trimming: 7 bases; J trimming: 3 bases; junction bases outside the gene matches: 9. This CDR3 reads CAITRTGDLYEQYF. The CDR3 region has the DNA TGTGCCATCACCCGGACAGGTGATCTCTACGAGCAGTACTTC.

This clonotype showed up just once. V usage is TRBV3-1 and J usage is TRBJ1-1, with TRBD1 as a possible D gene (5 bases). The CDR3 is made up of 16 amino acids. CDR1 and CDR2 (germline): LGHDT, YNNKEL (reference sequence). V shed 3 bases and J shed 0 bases, with 14 bases lying between them. The CDR3 coding sequence is TGTGCCAGCAGCCAGGAGGGCCAGGGATTGAACACTGAAGCTTTCTTT. This gives the protein CASSQEGQGLNTEAFF. Complete variable domain (other parts from reference TRBV3-1 and TRBJ1-1): DTAVSQTPKYLVTQMGNDKSIKCEQNLGHDTMYWYKQDSKKFLKIMFSYNNKELIINETVPNRFSPKSPDKAHLNLHINSLELGDSAVYFCASSQEGQGLNTEAFFGQGTRLTVV.

To note about this clonotype: One end of the junction fails to match germline, which may point to a read error. J is TRBJ2-5 and V is TRBV12-3 or TRBV12-4, with D uncertain. The CDR3 extends over 15 amino acids. This CDR3 reads CAGSFSSPDQETQYF. CDR3 coding DNA: TGTGCCGGCAGTTTTTCAAGTCCCGATCAAGAGACCCAGTACTTC.

This chain links TRBV10-3 with TRBJ2-7; 10 bases fit TRBD1. The junction had 9 bases not matched to a gene; V was cut back by 6 bases and J by 1 base. There are 16 residues in the CDR3. Looked up from germline, CDR1 is ENHRY and CDR2 is SYGVKD. CDR3 bases: TGTGCCATCAGGGATCAAGGACAGGGGGATTCCTACGAGCAGTACTTC. Residues: CAIRDQGQGDSYEQYF.